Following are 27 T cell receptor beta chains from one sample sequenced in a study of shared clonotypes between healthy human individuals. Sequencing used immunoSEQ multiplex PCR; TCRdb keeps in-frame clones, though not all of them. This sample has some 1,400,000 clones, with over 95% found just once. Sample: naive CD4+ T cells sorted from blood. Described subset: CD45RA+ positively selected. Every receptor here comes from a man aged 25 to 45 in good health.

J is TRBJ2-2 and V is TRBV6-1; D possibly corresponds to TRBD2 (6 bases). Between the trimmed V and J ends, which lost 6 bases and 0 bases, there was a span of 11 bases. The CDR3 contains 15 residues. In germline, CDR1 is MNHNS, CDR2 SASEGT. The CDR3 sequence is CASRAGLPNTGELFF. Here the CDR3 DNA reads TGTGCCAGCAGGGCAGGACTACCGAACACCGGGGAGCTGTTTTTT.

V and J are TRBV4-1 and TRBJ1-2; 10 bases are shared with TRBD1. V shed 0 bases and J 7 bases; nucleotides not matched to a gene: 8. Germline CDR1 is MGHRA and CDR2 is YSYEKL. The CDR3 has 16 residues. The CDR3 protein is CASSQDLRDRGIGYTF. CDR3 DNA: TGCGCCAGCAGCCAAGATCTAAGGGACAGGGGTATTGGCTACACCTTC.

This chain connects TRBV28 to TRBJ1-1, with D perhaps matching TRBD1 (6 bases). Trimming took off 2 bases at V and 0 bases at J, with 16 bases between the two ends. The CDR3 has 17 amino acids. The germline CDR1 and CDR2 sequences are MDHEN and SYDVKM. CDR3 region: CASSLTGQWIMNTEAFF. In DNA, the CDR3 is TGTGCCAGCAGTTTAACAGGGCAATGGATTATGAACACTGAAGCTTTCTTT.

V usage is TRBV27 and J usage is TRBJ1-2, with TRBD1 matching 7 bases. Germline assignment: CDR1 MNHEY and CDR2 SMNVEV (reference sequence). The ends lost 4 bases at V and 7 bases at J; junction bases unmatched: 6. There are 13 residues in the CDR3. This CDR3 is CASSWTGEAGYTF. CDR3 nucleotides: TGTGCCAGCAGTTGGACAGGAGAGGCTGGCTACACCTTC.

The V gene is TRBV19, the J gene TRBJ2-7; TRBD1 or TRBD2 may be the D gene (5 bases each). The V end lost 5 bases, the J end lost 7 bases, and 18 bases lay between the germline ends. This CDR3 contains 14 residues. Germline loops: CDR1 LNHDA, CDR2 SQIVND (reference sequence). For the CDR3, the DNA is TGTGCCAGTAGTCCTTTGGGACCCCCTCTAGAGCAGTACTTC. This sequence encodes CASSPLGPPLEQYF.

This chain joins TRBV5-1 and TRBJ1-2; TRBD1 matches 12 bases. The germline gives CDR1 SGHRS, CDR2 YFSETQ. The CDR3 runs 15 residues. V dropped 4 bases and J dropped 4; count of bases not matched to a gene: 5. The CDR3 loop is CASSNRDRGLYGYTF. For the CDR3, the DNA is TGCGCCAGCAGCAATAGGGACAGGGGGCTCTATGGCTACACCTTC.

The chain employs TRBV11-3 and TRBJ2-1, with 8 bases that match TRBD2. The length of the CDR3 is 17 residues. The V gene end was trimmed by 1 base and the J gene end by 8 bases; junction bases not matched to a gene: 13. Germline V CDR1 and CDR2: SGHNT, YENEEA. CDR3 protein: CASSLGRAGVGDDEQFF. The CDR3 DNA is TGTGCCAGCAGCTTAGGTCGAGCGGGAGTGGGGGACGATGAGCAGTTCTTC.

The CDR3 here is CASSLGLVPGEQFF. The CDR3, as DNA: TGTGCCAGCAGCCTCGGACTAGTGCCAGGGGAGCAGTTCTTC. J is TRBJ2-1 and V is TRBV5-6; 7 nucleotides line up with TRBD2. This CDR3 has 14 amino acids. CDR1 SGHDT and CDR2 YYEEEE come from the germline V gene. V lost 4 bases, J lost 10 bases, and 11 bases stayed unmatched.

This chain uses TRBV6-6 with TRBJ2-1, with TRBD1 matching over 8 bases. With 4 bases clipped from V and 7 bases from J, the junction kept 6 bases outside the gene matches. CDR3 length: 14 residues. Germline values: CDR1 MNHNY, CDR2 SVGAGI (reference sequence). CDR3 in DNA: TGTGCCAGCAGTTTCCGGGACAGGATGAATGAGCAGTTCTTC. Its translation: CASSFRDRMNEQFF.

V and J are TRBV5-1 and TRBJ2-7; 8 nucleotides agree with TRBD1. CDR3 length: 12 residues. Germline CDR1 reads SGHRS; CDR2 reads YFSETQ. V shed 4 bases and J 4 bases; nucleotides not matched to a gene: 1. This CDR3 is CASSRQGYEQYF. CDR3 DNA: TGCGCCAGCAGCCGACAGGGGTACGAGCAGTACTTC. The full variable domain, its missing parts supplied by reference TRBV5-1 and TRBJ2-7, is KAGVTQTPRYLIKTRGQQVTLSCSPISGHRSVSWYQQTPGQGLQFLFEYFSETQRNKGNFPGRFSGRQFSNSRSEMNVSTLELGDSALYLCASSRQGYEQYFGPGTRLTVT.

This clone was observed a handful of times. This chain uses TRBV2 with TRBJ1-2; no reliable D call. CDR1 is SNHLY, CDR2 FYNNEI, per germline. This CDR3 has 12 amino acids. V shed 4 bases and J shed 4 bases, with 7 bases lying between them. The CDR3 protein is CASSVESYGYTF. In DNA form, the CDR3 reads TGTGCCAGCAGTGTGGAGTCCTATGGCTACACCTTC. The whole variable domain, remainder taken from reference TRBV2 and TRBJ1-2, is EPEVTQTPSHQVTQMGQEVILRCVPISNHLYFYWYRQILGQKVEFLVSFYNNEISEKSEIFDDQFSVERPDGSNFTLKIRSTKLEDSAMYFCASSVESYGYTFGSGTRLTVV.

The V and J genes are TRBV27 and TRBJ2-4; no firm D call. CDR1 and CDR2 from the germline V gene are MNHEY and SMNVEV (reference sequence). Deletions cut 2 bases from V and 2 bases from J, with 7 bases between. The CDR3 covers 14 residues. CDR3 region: CASSLQPSKNIQYF. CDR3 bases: TGTGCCAGCAGTTTACAGCCATCCAAAAACATTCAGTACTTC.

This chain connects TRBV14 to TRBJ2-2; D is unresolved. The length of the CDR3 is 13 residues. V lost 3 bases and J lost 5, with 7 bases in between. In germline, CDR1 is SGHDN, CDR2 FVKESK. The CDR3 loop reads CASSHLETGELFF. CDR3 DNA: TGTGCCAGCAGCCACTTAGAGACCGGGGAGCTGTTTTTT.

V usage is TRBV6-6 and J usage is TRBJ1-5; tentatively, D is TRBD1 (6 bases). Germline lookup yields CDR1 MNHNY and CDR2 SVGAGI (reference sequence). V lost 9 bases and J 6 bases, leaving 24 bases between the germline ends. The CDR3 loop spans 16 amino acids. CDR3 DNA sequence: TGTGCCAGACAATGGTGGGAACAGGGCTTTATTCAGCCCCAGCATTTT. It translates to CARQWWEQGFIQPQHF.

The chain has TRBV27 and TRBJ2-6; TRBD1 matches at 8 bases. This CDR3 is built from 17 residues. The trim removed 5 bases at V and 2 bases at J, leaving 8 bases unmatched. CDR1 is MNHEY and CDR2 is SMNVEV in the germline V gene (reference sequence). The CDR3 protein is CASSRWTGQPGANVLTF. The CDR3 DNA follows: TGTGCCAGCAGTCGCTGGACAGGGCAACCTGGGGCCAACGTCCTGACTTTC.

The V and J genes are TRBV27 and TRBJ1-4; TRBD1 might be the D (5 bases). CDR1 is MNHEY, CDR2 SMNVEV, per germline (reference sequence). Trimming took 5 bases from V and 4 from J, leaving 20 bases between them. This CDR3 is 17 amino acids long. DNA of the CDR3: TGTGCCAGCAGTGGGCCGGGACCCGGGGAATATAATGAAAAACTGTTTTTT. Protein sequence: CASSGPGPGEYNEKLFF.

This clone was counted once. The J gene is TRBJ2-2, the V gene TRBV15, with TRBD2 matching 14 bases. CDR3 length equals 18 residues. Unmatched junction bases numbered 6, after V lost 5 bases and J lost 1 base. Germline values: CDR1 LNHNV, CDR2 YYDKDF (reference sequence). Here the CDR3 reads CATSWGLAGVGNTGELFF. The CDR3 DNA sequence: TGTGCCACCAGCTGGGGACTAGCGGGAGTGGGGAACACCGGGGAGCTGTTTTTT.

The DNA of the CDR3 is TGTGCCAGTACCCAGACTAGCGGTTATTCCTACGAGCAGTACTTC. Amino acids: CASTQTSGYSYEQYF. The chain links TRBV19 to TRBJ2-7; 9 bases agree with TRBD2. From germline, CDR1 is LNHDA and CDR2 SQIVND (reference sequence). This CDR3 contains 15 residues. Trimming cost V 7 bases and J 1 base; bases outside gene matches: 8.

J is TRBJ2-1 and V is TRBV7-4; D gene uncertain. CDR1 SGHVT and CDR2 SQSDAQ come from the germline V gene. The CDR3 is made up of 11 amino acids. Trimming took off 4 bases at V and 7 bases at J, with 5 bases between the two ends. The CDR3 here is CASSWMNEQFF. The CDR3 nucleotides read TGTGCCAGCAGCTGGATGAATGAGCAGTTCTTC.

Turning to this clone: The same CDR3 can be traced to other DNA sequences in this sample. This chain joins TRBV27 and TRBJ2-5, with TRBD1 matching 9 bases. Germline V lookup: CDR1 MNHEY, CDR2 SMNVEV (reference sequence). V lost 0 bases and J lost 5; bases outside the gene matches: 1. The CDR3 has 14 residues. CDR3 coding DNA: TGTGCCAGCAGTTTATCGACAGGGGGGGAGACCCAGTACTTC. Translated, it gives CASSLSTGGETQYF.

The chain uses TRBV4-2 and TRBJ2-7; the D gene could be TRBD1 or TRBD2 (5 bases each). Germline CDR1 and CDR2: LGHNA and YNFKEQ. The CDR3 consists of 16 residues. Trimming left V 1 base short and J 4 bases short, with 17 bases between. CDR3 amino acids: CASSQVLGDPIYEQYF. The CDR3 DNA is TGTGCCAGCAGCCAAGTTTTAGGGGACCCCATTTACGAGCAGTACTTC.

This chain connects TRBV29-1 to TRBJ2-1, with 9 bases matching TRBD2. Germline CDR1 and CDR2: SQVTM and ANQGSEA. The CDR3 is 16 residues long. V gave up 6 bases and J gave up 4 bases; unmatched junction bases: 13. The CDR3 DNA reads TGCAGCGTGGGGGGCACGTTAGCGGGAGAGTACAATGAGCAGTTCTTC. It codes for CSVGGTLAGEYNEQFF.

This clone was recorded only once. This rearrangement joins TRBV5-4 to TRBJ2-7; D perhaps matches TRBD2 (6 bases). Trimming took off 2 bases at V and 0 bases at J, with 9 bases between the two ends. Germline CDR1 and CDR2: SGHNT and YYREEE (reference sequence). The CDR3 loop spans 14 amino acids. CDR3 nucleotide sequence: TGTGCCAGCAGCTTCCTCGGGGGCTCCTACGAGCAGTACTTC. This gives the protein CASSFLGGSYEQYF. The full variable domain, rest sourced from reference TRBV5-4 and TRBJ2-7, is ETGVTQSPTHLIKTRGQQVTLRCSSQSGHNTVSWYQQALGQGPQFIFQYYREEENGRGNFPPRFSGLQFPNYSSELNVNALELDDSALYLCASSFLGGSYEQYFGPGTRLTVT.

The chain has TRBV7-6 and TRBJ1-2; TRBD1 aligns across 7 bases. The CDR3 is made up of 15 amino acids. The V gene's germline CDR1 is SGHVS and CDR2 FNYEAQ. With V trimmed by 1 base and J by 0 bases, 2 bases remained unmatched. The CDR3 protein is CASSLEDRSNYGYTF. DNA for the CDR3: TGTGCCAGCAGCTTAGAGGACAGGTCTAACTATGGCTACACCTTC. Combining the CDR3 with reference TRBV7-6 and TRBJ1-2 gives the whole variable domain GAGVSQSPRYKVTKRGQDVALRCDPISGHVSLYWYRQALGQGPEFLTYFNYEAQQDKSGLPNDRFSAERPEGSISTLTIQRTEQRDSAMYRCASSLEDRSNYGYTFGSGTRLTVV.

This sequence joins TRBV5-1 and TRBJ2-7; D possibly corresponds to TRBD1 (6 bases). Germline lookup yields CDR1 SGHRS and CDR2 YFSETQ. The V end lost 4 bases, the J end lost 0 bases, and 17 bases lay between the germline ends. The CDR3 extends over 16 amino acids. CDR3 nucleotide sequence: TGCGCCAGCAGCCGTGAACGATACAGGGTCTCCTACGAGCAGTACTTC. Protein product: CASSRERYRVSYEQYF.

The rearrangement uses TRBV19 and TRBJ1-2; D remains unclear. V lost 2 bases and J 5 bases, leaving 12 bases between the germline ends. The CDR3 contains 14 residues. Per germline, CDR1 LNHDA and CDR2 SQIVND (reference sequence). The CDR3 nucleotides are TGTGCCAGTAGTATACACGGACTGAGATATGGCTACACCTTC. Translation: CASSIHGLRYGYTF.

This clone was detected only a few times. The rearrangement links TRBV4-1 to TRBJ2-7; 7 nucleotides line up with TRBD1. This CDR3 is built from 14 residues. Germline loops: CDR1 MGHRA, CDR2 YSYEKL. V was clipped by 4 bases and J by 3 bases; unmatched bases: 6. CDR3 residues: CASSRTGDSYEQYF. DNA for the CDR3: TGCGCCAGCAGCCGAACAGGGGACAGCTACGAGCAGTACTTC.